These 24 T cell receptor beta chains originate from one sample sequenced in a study of shared clonotypes between healthy human individuals. Only in-frame clones appear in the TCRdb table, and some are missing; sequencing was by immunoSEQ multiplex PCR. The profile shows roughly 1,100,000 clones, 65% to 75% of them singletons. The sample consisted of memory CD4+ T cells sorted from blood. The subset is: CD45RA-negative fraction. The receptors come from a man between 18 and 29 years old in good health.

Worth noting for this clone: The junction does not match germline at one end; this may be a read error. The rearrangement joins TRBV7-7 to TRBJ2-2; 10 nucleotides line up with TRBD2. Germline-derived CDR1 and CDR2 are SSHAT and FNYEAQ (reference sequence). The CDR3 runs 15 residues. The CDR3 loop reads CASSARTSGTGELFF. In DNA, the CDR3 is TGTGCTAGCAGCGCCCGGACTAGCGGTACCGGGGAGCTGTTTTTT.

This rearrangement joins TRBV28 to TRBJ1-1; 10 nucleotides agree with TRBD1. The germline V gene has CDR1 MDHEN and CDR2 SYDVKM. Trimming removed 7 bases from V and 5 bases from J; junction bases left unmatched: 10. The CDR3 extends over 15 amino acids. The CDR3, as DNA: TGTGCCAGCACTATACCGGGACAGGGGACAACTGAAGCTTTCTTT. Protein product: CASTIPGQGTTEAFF.

This clone has a single count. The chain combines TRBV2 with TRBJ1-4, with D tentatively TRBD1 (5 bases). The CDR3 spans 13 residues. Germline-derived CDR1 and CDR2 are SNHLY and FYNNEI. Trimming left V 6 bases short and J 7 bases short, with 12 bases between. CDR3 bases: TGTGCCAGCAGCGGGACCCCCGGTGAAAAACTGTTTTTT. Translation gives CASSGTPGEKLFF. Full variable domain (rest looked up from reference TRBV2 and TRBJ1-4): EPEVTQTPSHQVTQMGQEVILRCVPISNHLYFYWYRQILGQKVEFLVSFYNNEISEKSEIFDDQFSVERPDGSNFTLKIRSTKLEDSAMYFCASSGTPGEKLFFGSGTQLSVL.

V usage is TRBV5-1 and J usage is TRBJ2-1; D remains unclear. The V gene's germline CDR1 is SGHRS and CDR2 YFSETQ. The CDR3 is 14 amino acids. The germline V and J ends were trimmed by 3 bases and 5 bases, with 12 bases remaining between them. The CDR3 sequence: CASSWRPENNEQFF. As DNA, the CDR3 is TGCGCCAGCAGCTGGCGGCCGGAGAACAATGAGCAGTTCTTC. Full variable domain (remainder filled in from reference TRBV5-1 and TRBJ2-1): KAGVTQTPRYLIKTRGQQVTLSCSPISGHRSVSWYQQTPGQGLQFLFEYFSETQRNKGNFPGRFSGRQFSNSRSEMNVSTLELGDSALYLCASSWRPENNEQFFGPGTRLTVL.

The genes are TRBV7-2 and TRBJ2-3, with a tentative D call TRBD1 (6 bases). Germline values: CDR1 SGHTA, CDR2 FQGNSA. The CDR3 loop spans 15 amino acids. The V end lost 2 bases, the J end lost 3 bases, and 12 bases lay between the germline ends. CDR3 loop: CASSLQGTGTDTQYF. DNA of the CDR3: TGTGCCAGCAGCTTACAGGGGACCGGGACAGATACGCAGTATTTT.

This chain links TRBV12-5 with TRBJ2-3; TRBD2 agrees at 9 bases. Germline V gives CDR1 LGHNT, CDR2 FRNRAP. The CDR3 spans 14 residues. J was trimmed by 4 bases and V by 3 bases; bases with no gene match: 2. The CDR3 loop reads CASGFSGSADTQYF. The CDR3 DNA follows: TGTGCTAGTGGTTTTAGCGGGAGTGCAGATACGCAGTATTTT.

This sequence joins TRBV5-1 and TRBJ2-7; 7 nucleotides line up with TRBD1. CDR3 size: 14 residues. The ends lost 8 bases at V and 2 bases at J; junction bases unmatched: 10. Germline V lookup: CDR1 SGHRS, CDR2 YFSETQ. The CDR3 nucleotides are TGCGCCAGTTCCCGTGAGGGACAGACCTACGAGCAGTACTTC. The encoded protein is CASSREGQTYEQYF.

This clone came up a few times. J is TRBJ2-2 and V is TRBV7-9; TRBD1 might be the D (6 bases). V dropped 5 bases and J dropped 1 base, with 11 bases sitting between them. This CDR3 region has 15 residues. Germline loops: CDR1 SEHNR, CDR2 FQNEAQ (reference sequence). For the CDR3, the DNA is TGTGCCAGCAGCACCCACAGGGAGAACACCGGGGAGCTGTTTTTT. Translated: CASSTHRENTGELFF.

The chain has TRBV10-2 and TRBJ2-7; possibly TRBD1 for D (6 bases). This CDR3 is 16 amino acids long. V was trimmed by 2 bases and J by 4 bases, leaving 18 bases between them. Germline V gives CDR1 WSHSY, CDR2 SAAADI. CDR3 protein: CASSEGYGTLPYEQYF. For the CDR3, the DNA is TGCGCCAGCAGTGAGGGGTATGGGACACTCCCTTACGAGCAGTACTTC.

This clone was counted a few times. V usage is TRBV30 and J usage is TRBJ1-1; TRBD1 is a possible D gene (5 bases). The CDR3 contains 13 residues. The V gene's germline CDR1 is GTSNPN and CDR2 SVGIG (reference sequence). Between the trimmed V and J ends, which lost 3 bases and 3 bases, there was a span of 11 bases. The CDR3 sequence: CAWSRQGHTEAFF. The CDR3 bases are TGTGCCTGGAGCCGGCAGGGCCACACTGAAGCTTTCTTT.

V usage is TRBV2 and J usage is TRBJ2-1, with TRBD2 identical over 8 bases. The junction had 6 bases not matched to a gene; V was cut back by 7 bases and J by 7 bases. The CDR3 extends over 13 amino acids. Germline CDR1 is SNHLY and CDR2 is FYNNEI. CDR3 region: CASIREGSNEQFF. In DNA, the CDR3 is TGTGCCAGCATCCGGGAGGGTAGTAATGAGCAGTTCTTC.

The gene calls are TRBV6-5 and TRBJ1-1; D might be TRBD1 (6 bases). Trimming took 6 bases from V and 1 from J, leaving 12 bases between them. This CDR3 contains 14 residues. Per the germline V gene, CDR1 is MNHEY and CDR2 is SVGAGI. CDR3 sequence: CASSLDRPNTEAFF. CDR3 bases: TGTGCCAGCAGCCTAGACAGGCCGAACACTGAAGCTTTCTTT.

This clone turned up a few times. The chain couples TRBV5-6 to TRBJ1-3, with unresolved D. Germline V gene data show CDR1 as SGHDT and CDR2 as YYEEEE. The V gene lost 0 bases and the J gene lost 0 bases, with 16 bases spanning the gap. This CDR3 has 18 amino acids. CDR3 sequence: CASSLGSSPGFSGNTIYF. The CDR3, as DNA: TGTGCCAGCAGCTTGGGGAGTTCCCCCGGGTTCTCTGGAAACACCATATATTTT.

J is TRBJ2-2 and V is TRBV13; D unresolved. V was cut by 3 bases and J by 3 bases, with 11 bases left in between. Germline CDR1 and CDR2: PRHDT and FYEKMQ (reference sequence). This CDR3 region has 15 residues. CDR3 DNA sequence: TGTGCCAGCAGCTTTTACCAGCTCTACACCGGGGAGCTGTTTTTT. Its protein product is CASSFYQLYTGELFF.

The J gene is TRBJ1-1, the V gene TRBV19; 7 bases map to TRBD1. Germline V gives CDR1 LNHDA, CDR2 SQIVND (reference sequence). The ends lost 6 bases at V and 1 base at J; junction bases unmatched: 8. The CDR3 has 15 amino acids. CDR3 in amino acids: CASRTTGDKNTEAFF. CDR3 DNA sequence: TGTGCCAGTAGAACAACAGGGGATAAGAACACTGAAGCTTTCTTT.

The chain uses TRBV10-3 and TRBJ2-5; 7 bases are a match to TRBD1. The V gene end was trimmed by 4 bases and the J gene end by 2 bases; junction bases not matched to a gene: 4. Looked up from germline, CDR1 is ENHRY and CDR2 is SYGVKD. This CDR3 is 14 amino acids long. The CDR3 DNA sequence: TGTGCCATCAGTGCGGGACAGACACAAGAGACCCAGTACTTC. This translates into CAISAGQTQETQYF.

This clone has a single count. The CDR3 DNA follows: TGTGCCAGCAGCTTAGTCGTTTTGGGGACCGGGGAGCTGTTTTTT. Protein product: CASSLVVLGTGELFF. The J gene is TRBJ2-2, the V gene TRBV13; D call uncertain. From germline, CDR1 is PRHDT and CDR2 FYEKMQ (reference sequence). This CDR3 comprises 15 residues. Deletions cut 1 base from V and 5 bases from J, with 11 bases between.

This sequence joins TRBV5-8 and TRBJ1-5; maybe TRBD1 (5 bases). Germline loops: CDR1 SGHTS, CDR2 YDEGEE. The V end was cut by 4 bases, the J end by 6 bases, with 14 bases between. The CDR3 is 14 amino acids. In DNA form, the CDR3 reads TGTGCCAGCAGCCCTTGGGGGGAAGGTCAGCCCCAGCATTTT. Protein: CASSPWGEGQPQHF. Full variable domain (remainder filled in from reference TRBV5-8 and TRBJ1-5): EAGVTQSPTHLIKTRGQQATLRCSPISGHTSVYWYQQALGLGLQFLLWYDEGEERNRGNFPPRFSGRQFPNYSSELNVNALELEDSALYLCASSPWGEGQPQHFGDGTRLSIL.

This clone was found once. The chain joins TRBV28 to TRBJ2-2; D possibly corresponds to TRBD2 (5 bases). Per the germline V gene, CDR1 is MDHEN and CDR2 is SYDVKM. This CDR3 is 15 amino acids long. V was shortened by 2 bases and J by 4 bases, with 11 bases between the two germline ends. The CDR3 loop is CASSLELAITGELFF. In DNA, the CDR3 is TGTGCCAGCAGTTTAGAGCTAGCCATCACCGGGGAGCTGTTTTTT.

The V and J genes are TRBV4-3 and TRBJ2-7; D is uncertain. Germline V lookup: CDR1 LGHNA, CDR2 YSLEER. The CDR3 extends over 15 amino acids. The V gene lost 1 base and the J gene lost 5 bases, with 15 bases spanning the gap. The CDR3 protein is CASSQGSVPSDEQYF. For the CDR3, the DNA is TGCGCCAGCAGCCAAGGTTCTGTACCTTCAGACGAGCAGTACTTC.

This chain joins TRBV7-2 and TRBJ1-1, with D uncertain. Looked up from germline, CDR1 is SGHTA and CDR2 is FQGNSA. The V and J ends lost 5 bases and 6 bases respectively, with 19 bases between them. The CDR3 runs 15 residues. CDR3 region: CASSLKTSIASEAFF. In DNA form, the CDR3 reads TGTGCCAGCAGCCTAAAGACATCTATAGCGTCTGAAGCTTTCTTT.

DNA for the CDR3: TGTGCCAGCAACGGGGTCCCGAGCTCCTACGAGCAGTACTTC. Translated, it gives CASNGVPSSYEQYF. This rearrangement joins TRBV6-4 to TRBJ2-7; possibly TRBD2 for D (5 bases). The CDR3 spans 14 residues. V was cut by 7 bases and J by 0 bases, with 13 bases left in between. Germline CDR1 reads MRHNA; CDR2 reads SNTAGT.

This chain links TRBV9 with TRBJ2-5; 7 positions agree with TRBD1. The germline gives CDR1 SGDLS, CDR2 YYNGEE. The CDR3 extends over 17 amino acids. Unmatched junction bases numbered 9, after V lost 0 bases and J lost 1 base. The CDR3 protein is CASSVAGRAGGQETQYF. Here the CDR3 DNA reads TGTGCCAGCAGCGTAGCTGGAAGGGCAGGGGGCCAAGAGACCCAGTACTTC.

The rearrangement links TRBV29-1 to TRBJ2-2, with D hard to call. The V end lost 7 bases, the J end lost 1 base, and 7 bases lay between the germline ends. Looked up from germline, CDR1 is SQVTM and CDR2 is ANQGSEA. This CDR3 has 12 amino acids. The CDR3 coding sequence is TGCAGCGCCACCCTGAACACCGGGGAGCTGTTTTTT. This sequence encodes CSATLNTGELFF.